This T cell receptor beta chain was found in a study of T cells in Graves' hyperthyroidism and ophthalmopathy. This CDR3 contains 13 residues. Trimming stripped 5 bases from V and 7 bases from J, with 11 bases between. The TCR beta CDR3 regions underwent amplification using RNA transcripts as the source. The HTBI primer set was used in a first-round RT-PCR of the TCR CDR3. In TCRdb, the multiplex PCR reads were re-called with MiXCR into one record per CDR3 protein. The table records some 650,000 distinct CDR3 sequences, approximately 15% of them present only once. The chain recombines TRBV12-3 or TRBV12-4 with TRBJ2-2; possibly TRBD1 for D (5 bases). The specimen sequenced was blood. The TCR comes from a woman aged 40 to 50 with Graves' ophthalmopathy. CDR3 bases: TGTGCCAGCAGTCCAAGGGGATACGGGGAGCTGTTTTTT. Its protein is CASSPRGYGELFF.